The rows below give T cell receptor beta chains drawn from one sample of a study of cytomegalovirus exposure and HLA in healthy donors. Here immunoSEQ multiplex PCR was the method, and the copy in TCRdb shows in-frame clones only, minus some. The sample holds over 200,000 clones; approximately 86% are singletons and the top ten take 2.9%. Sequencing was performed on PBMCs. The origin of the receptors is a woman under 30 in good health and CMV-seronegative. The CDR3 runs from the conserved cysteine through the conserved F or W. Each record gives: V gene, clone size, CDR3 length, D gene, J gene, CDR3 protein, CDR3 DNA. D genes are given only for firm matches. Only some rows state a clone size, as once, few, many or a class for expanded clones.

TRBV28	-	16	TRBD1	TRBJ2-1	CASSSHRTGSYNEQFF	TGTGCCAGCAGTTCCCACCGGACAGGCTCCTACAATGAGCAGTTCTTC
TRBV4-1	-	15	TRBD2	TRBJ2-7	CASSQGGTSGYEQYF	TGCGCCAGCAGCCAAGGGGGGACTAGCGGTTACGAGCAGTACTTC
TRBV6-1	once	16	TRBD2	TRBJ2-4	CASSERAGDVKNIQYF	TGTGCCAGCAGTGAAAGGGCGGGAGACGTCAAAAACATTCAGTACTTC
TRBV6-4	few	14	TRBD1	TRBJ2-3	CASSDGTGTDTQYF	TGTGCCAGCAGTGACGGGACAGGCACAGATACGCAGTATTTT
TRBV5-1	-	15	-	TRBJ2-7	CASSFTPGLSYEQYF	TGCGCCAGCAGCTTTACCCCCGGGTTATCCTACGAGCAGTACTTC
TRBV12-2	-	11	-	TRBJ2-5	CARKTQETQYF	TGTGCAAGGAAAACACAAGAGACCCAGTACTTC
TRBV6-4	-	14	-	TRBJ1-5	CASSVVAGYQPQHF	TGTGCCAGCAGTGTTGTGGCAGGCTATCAGCCCCAGCATTTT
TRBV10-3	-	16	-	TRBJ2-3	CAISESNPSGTDTQYF	TGTGCCATCAGTGAGTCTAACCCCTCGGGGACAGATACGCAGTATTTT
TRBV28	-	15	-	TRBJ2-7	CASSPPAGLSYEQYF	TGTGCCAGCAGTCCCCCGGCAGGTCTCTCCTACGAGCAGTACTTC
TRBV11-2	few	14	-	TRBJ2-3	CASSLAGKTDTQYF	TGTGCCAGCAGCTTAGCGGGGAAGACAGATACGCAGTATTTT
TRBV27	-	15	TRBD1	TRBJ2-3	CASSLGFRGSDTQYF	TGTGCCAGCAGTTTAGGGTTCAGGGGGTCGGATACGCAGTATTTT
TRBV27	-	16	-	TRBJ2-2	CASSLMAGLNTGELFF	TGTGCCAGCAGTTTAATGGCAGGGCTAAACACCGGGGAGCTGTTTTTT
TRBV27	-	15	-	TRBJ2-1	CASRQVESSYNEQFF	TGTGCCAGCCGACAAGTAGAAAGCTCCTACAATGAGCAGTTCTTC
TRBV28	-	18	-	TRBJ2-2	CASSFIGVAVRYTGELFF	TGTGCCAGCAGTTTTATCGGGGTAGCGGTAAGGTACACCGGGGAGCTGTTTTTT
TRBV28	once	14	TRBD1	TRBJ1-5	CASRPGTENQPQHF	TGTGCCAGCAGACCCGGGACAGAGAATCAGCCCCAGCATTTT
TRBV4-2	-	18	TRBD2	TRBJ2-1	CASSQDTGGAGVYNEQFF	TGTGCCAGCAGCCAAGATACAGGTGGAGCGGGAGTATACAATGAGCAGTTCTTC
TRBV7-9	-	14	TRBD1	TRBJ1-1	CASSLGQGNTEAFF	TGTGCCAGCAGCCTCGGACAGGGCAACACTGAAGCTTTCTTT
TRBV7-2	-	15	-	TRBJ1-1	CASSLRRNLNTEAFF	TGTGCCAGCAGCTTACGGAGGAATTTGAACACTGAAGCTTTCTTT
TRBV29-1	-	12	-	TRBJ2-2	CSSQGNTGELFF	TGCAGCTCGCAGGGGAACACCGGGGAGCTGTTTTTT
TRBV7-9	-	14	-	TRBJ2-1	CASSLVSRSNEQFF	TGTGCCAGCAGCTTAGTATCCAGATCTAATGAGCAGTTCTTC
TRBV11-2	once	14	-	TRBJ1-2	CASSHPPGETYYTF	TGTGCCAGCAGCCACCCCCCGGGAGAGACCTACTACACCTTC
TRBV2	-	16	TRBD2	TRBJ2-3	CASSEALGGGTDTQYF	TGTGCCAGCAGTGAAGCGCTTGGGGGGGGGACAGATACGCAGTATTTT
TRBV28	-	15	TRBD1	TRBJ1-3	CASRSQGAQGNTIYF	TGTGCCAGCAGGTCCCAGGGGGCGCAGGGAAACACCATATATTTT
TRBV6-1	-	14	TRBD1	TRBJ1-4	CASNPGTGVEKLFF	TGTGCCAGCAATCCCGGGACAGGGGTCGAAAAACTGTTTTTT
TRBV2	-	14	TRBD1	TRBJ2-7	CASSDGTGIYEQYF	TGTGCCAGCAGTGACGGGACAGGCATCTACGAGCAGTACTTC
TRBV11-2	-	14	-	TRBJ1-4	CASSKGGTNEKLFF	TGTGCCAGCAGCAAAGGGGGTACTAATGAAAAACTGTTTTTT
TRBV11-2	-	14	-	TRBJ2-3	CASSLDHGWDTQYF	TGTGCCAGCAGCTTAGATCATGGCTGGGATACGCAGTATTTT
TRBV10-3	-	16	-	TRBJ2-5	CAISGQLVERTQTQYF	TGTGCCATCAGTGGGCAGCTAGTGGAGAGGACTCAGACCCAGTACTTC
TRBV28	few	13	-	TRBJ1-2	CATPGKGIYGYTF	TGTGCCACCCCAGGGAAGGGTATCTATGGCTACACCTTC
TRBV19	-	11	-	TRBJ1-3	CASERGNTIYF	TGTGCCAGTGAACGGGGAAACACCATATATTTT
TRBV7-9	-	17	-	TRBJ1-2	CASSLSWIEDGGNGYTF	TGTGCCAGCAGCTTAAGTTGGATAGAGGACGGGGGTAATGGCTACACCTTC
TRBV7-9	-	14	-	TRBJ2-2	CASSPGTNTGELFF	TGTGCCAGCAGCCCAGGGACGAACACCGGGGAGCTGTTTTTT
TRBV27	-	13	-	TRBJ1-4	CASMSPTNEKLFF	TGTGCCAGCATGAGCCCAACTAATGAAAAACTGTTTTTT
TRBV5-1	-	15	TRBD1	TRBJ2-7	CASSFRDRTSYEQYF	TGCGCCAGCAGCTTTAGGGACAGAACTTCCTACGAGCAGTACTTC
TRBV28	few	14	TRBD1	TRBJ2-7	CASSMTGTLHEQYF	TGTGCCAGCAGTATGACAGGGACCCTCCACGAGCAGTACTTC
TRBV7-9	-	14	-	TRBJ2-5	CASSLAPALDAQYF	TGTGCCAGCAGCTTAGCGCCAGCGTTGGATGCCCAGTACTTC
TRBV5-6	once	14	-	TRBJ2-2	CASSRGRTTGELFF	TGTGCCAGCAGTCGAGGACGGACAACCGGGGAGCTGTTTTTT
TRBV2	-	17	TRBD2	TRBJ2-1	CASSVSGRTGSYNEQFF	TGTGCCAGCAGTGTTAGCGGGAGGACAGGCTCCTACAATGAGCAGTTCTTC